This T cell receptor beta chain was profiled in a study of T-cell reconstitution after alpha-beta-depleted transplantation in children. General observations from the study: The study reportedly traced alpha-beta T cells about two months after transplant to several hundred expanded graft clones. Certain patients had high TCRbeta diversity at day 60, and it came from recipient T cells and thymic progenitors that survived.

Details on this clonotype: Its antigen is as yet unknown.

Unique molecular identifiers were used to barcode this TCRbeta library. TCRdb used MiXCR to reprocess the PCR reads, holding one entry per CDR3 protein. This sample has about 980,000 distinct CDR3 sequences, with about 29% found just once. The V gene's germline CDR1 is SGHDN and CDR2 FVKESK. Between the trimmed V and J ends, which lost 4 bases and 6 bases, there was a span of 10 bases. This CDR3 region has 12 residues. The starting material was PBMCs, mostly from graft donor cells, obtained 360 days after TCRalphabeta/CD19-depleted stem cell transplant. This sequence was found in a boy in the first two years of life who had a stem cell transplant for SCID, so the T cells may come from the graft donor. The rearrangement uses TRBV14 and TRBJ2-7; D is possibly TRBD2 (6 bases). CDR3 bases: TGTGCCAGCAGCCCGGGGAGGCGCGAGCAGTACTTC. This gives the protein CASSPGRREQYF.